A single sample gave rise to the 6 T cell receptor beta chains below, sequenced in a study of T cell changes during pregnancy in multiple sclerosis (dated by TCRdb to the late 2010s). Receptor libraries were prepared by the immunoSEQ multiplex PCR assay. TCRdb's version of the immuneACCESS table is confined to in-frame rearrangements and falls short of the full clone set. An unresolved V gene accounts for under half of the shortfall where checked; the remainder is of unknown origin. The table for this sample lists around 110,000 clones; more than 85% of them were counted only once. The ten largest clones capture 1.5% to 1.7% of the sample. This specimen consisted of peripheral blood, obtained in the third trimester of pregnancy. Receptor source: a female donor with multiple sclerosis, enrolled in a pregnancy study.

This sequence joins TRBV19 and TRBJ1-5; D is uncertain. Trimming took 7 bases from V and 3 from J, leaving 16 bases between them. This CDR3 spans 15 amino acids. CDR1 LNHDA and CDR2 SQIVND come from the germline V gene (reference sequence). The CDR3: CASKEGTLFNQPQHF. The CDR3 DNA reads TGTGCCAGTAAGGAGGGCACCCTTTTCAATCAGCCCCAGCATTTT.

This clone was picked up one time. The CDR3 loop reads CASSSGRGGDEQFF. DNA for the CDR3: TGTGCCAGCAGCTCGGGGAGGGGAGGGGATGAGCAGTTCTTC. J is TRBJ2-1 and V is TRBV7-7; 7 bases are a match to TRBD2. The V gene end was trimmed by 4 bases and the J gene end by 8 bases; junction bases not matched to a gene: 8. The CDR3 extends over 14 amino acids. The germline V gene has CDR1 SSHAT and CDR2 FNYEAQ (reference sequence).

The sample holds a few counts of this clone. CDR3 coding DNA: TGCGCCAGCAGCCCGGGACAGGGGGCCGGGACCCAGTACTTC. This codes for CASSPGQGAGTQYF. This chain connects TRBV5-1 to TRBJ2-5; 12 nucleotides line up with TRBD1. This CDR3 is 14 amino acids long. Germline V gene sequence: CDR1 SGHRS, CDR2 YFSETQ. Trimming at V came to 4 bases and at J to 7 bases, leaving 5 bases not matched to a gene.

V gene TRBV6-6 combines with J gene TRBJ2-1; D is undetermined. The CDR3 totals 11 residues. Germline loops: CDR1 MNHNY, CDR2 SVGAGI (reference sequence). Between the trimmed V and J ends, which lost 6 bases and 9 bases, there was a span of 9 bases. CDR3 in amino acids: CASSPSGEQFF. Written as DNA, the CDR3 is TGTGCCAGCAGCCCGTCGGGTGAGCAGTTCTTC.

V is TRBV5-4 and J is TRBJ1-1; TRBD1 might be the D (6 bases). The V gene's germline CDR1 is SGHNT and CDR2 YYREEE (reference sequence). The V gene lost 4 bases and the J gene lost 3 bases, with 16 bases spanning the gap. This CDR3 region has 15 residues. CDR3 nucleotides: TGTGCCAGCAGCAGTACAGGGAAGGGGTACACTGAAGCTTTCTTT. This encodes CASSSTGKGYTEAFF.

This CDR3 reads CASRRTGTLSNQPQHF. CDR3 in DNA: TGTGCCAGCAGAAGGACAGGGACTTTAAGCAATCAGCCCCAGCATTTT. This sequence joins TRBV28 and TRBJ1-5; 8 nucleotides match TRBD1. V was clipped by 6 bases and J by 1 base; unmatched bases: 8. The CDR3 runs to 16 residues. Germline CDR1 reads MDHEN; CDR2 reads SYDVKM. Drawing the rest from reference TRBV28 and TRBJ1-5, the complete variable domain is DVKVTQSSRYLVKRTGEKVFLECVQDMDHENMFWYRQDPGLGLRLIYFSYDVKMKEKGDIPEGYSVSREKKERFSLILESASTNQTSMYLCASRRTGTLSNQPQHFGDGTRLSIL.